Reported below is one TCR beta chain. Its antigen is undetermined. The protocol was immunoSEQ multiplex PCR, while the TCRdb copy is restricted to in-frame clones and leaves out a portion. The data contain around 1.5 million clones, around 98% of them seen just once; the ten biggest clones take up 0.4% to 0.45%. This entry belongs to a study of shared clonotypes between healthy human individuals. Study in general: A donor's plate count was three for CD4 naive and three for CD4 memory; CD8 naive had two and CD8 memory one. Study-level points and caveats: With few donors, the genetic and exposure-history diversity represented was limited. Sampling used blood alone; tissue repertoires probably differ.

Germline V gene sequence: CDR1 SGHDN, CDR2 FVKESK. The CDR3 loop spans 16 amino acids. The trim removed 4 bases at V and 0 bases at J, leaving 8 bases unmatched. Sequencing was done on a sample of naive CD4+ T cells sorted from blood. Subset denoted: CD45RA+ positively selected. V gene TRBV14 combines with J gene TRBJ2-7; 8 bases match TRBD1. The receptor was isolated from a man aged 25-45 years in good health. The CDR3 protein is CASSPRQGRFSYEQYF. The CDR3, as DNA: TGTGCCAGCAGCCCCCGACAGGGGCGATTCTCCTACGAGCAGTACTTC.